The sequence of this T cell receptor (beta chain) was determined in a study of T cells after yellow fever vaccination. The study, taken as a whole, reports: Weaker in magnitude, the secondary response showed a faster peak on day 5 versus 15. Highly abundant clonotypes carried over from the bulk population could end up in FACS-sorted repertoires as contaminants.

TCRdb redid the calling of the 5' RACE reads with MiXCR, one entry per CDR3 protein. The sample holds 510,000 or so distinct CDR3 sequences, 15% to 20% seen once. This clonotype was seen more than once but under ten times. No antigen is known for it. The CDR3 is 13 residues long. Germline CDR1 and CDR2: DFQATT and SNEGSKA (reference sequence). With 6 bases removed from V and 2 bases from J, the gap between germline ends came to 14 bases. This specimen consisted of PBMCs, obtained 15 days after the yellow fever booster vaccination. The chain joins TRBV20-1 to TRBJ2-7; weak D call: TRBD1 (5 bases). The source of this sequence is a man aged 25-40 years who received the YFV17D yellow fever vaccine. The CDR3 DNA is TGCAGTGCCCCGGAGCAGGGCCCCTACGAGCAGTACTTC. Protein product: CSAPEQGPYEQYF.